This is a list of T cell receptor beta chains from one sample in a study of T-cell memory formation after mild COVID-19. Each CDR3 protein is one row after TCRdb ran MiXCR on the 5' RACE reads. The sample contains 150,000 or so distinct CDR3 sequences, about 14% of which appear only once. The specimen sequenced was PBMCs or a T cell subset sorted from them (not recorded which). Source of these receptors: an adult woman who had mild COVID-19 (a few samples of this study predate the infection). Cell type and time point are not known. The CDR3 runs from the conserved cysteine through the conserved F or W. The order of the fields is clone size, J gene, CDR3 length, V gene, D gene, CDR3 DNA, CDR3 protein. D genes are given only for firm matches. The size of a clone is reported for some rows only, either as once, few or many, or as a class for expanded clones.

abundance: NA; j_gene: TRBJ2-5; len: 15; v_gene: TRBV7-6; d_gene: TRBD2; CDR3nt: TGTGCCAGCAGCTTAGGACTAGCGGAGCAAGAGACCCAGTACTTC; CDR3aa: CASSLGLAEQETQYF
abundance: many; j_gene: TRBJ2-1; len: 15; v_gene: TRBV7-2; d_gene: TRBD1; CDR3nt: TGTGCCAGCAGCCCCACGGCCGGACAGGGCAATGAGCAGTTCTTC; CDR3aa: CASSPTAGQGNEQFF
abundance: few; j_gene: TRBJ2-2; len: 17; v_gene: TRBV4-3; d_gene: NA; CDR3nt: TGCGCCAGCAGCCAAGATAGTCCACTAGCATCGACCGGGGAGCTGTTTTTT; CDR3aa: CASSQDSPLASTGELFF
abundance: many; j_gene: TRBJ2-5; len: 16; v_gene: TRBV6-2/TRBV6-3; d_gene: NA; CDR3nt: TGTGCCAGCAGATGGGATCCGGGGGAAGGAGTGGAGACCCAGTACTTC; CDR3aa: CASRWDPGEGVETQYF
abundance: NA; j_gene: TRBJ2-3; len: 13; v_gene: TRBV5-1; d_gene: TRBD2; CDR3nt: TGCGCCTCTCTTAGCGGGGTCACAGATACGCAGTATTTT; CDR3aa: CASLSGVTDTQYF
abundance: NA; j_gene: TRBJ2-3; len: 15; v_gene: TRBV5-1; d_gene: NA; CDR3nt: TGCGCCAGCAGCTTGCTGGGATGGAGTCCAGATACGCAGTATTTT; CDR3aa: CASSLLGWSPDTQYF
abundance: NA; j_gene: TRBJ2-7; len: 13; v_gene: TRBV28; d_gene: TRBD2; CDR3nt: TGTGCCAGCAGCGGGAGGAGGTTCTTGGCGCAGTACTTC; CDR3aa: CASSGRRFLAQYF
abundance: few; j_gene: TRBJ2-4; len: 14; v_gene: TRBV7-2; d_gene: NA; CDR3nt: TGTGCCAGCAGCTTGGAGGGGGACAAAAACATTCAGTACTTC; CDR3aa: CASSLEGDKNIQYF
abundance: NA; j_gene: TRBJ1-1; len: 17; v_gene: TRBV27; d_gene: NA; CDR3nt: TGTGCCAGCAGTTTAAGGGGTTTCGGGGTGGAGAACACTGAAGCTTTCTTT; CDR3aa: CASSLRGFGVENTEAFF
abundance: NA; j_gene: TRBJ1-1; len: 18; v_gene: TRBV6-2/TRBV6-3; d_gene: NA; CDR3nt: TGTGCCAGCAGTTACTCGTTGGGGGGACTCAACATGAACACTGAAGCTTTCTTT; CDR3aa: CASSYSLGGLNMNTEAFF
abundance: few; j_gene: TRBJ2-2; len: 18; v_gene: TRBV5-1; d_gene: TRBD2; CDR3nt: TGCGCCAGCAGCCTTAGACTAGCGGGAGCCCAGAACACCGGGGAGCTGTTTTTT; CDR3aa: CASSLRLAGAQNTGELFF
abundance: many; j_gene: TRBJ2-1; len: 15; v_gene: TRBV7-3; d_gene: TRBD1; CDR3nt: TGTGCCAGCAGCTCAGGGGGTTCTCCCTACAATGAGCAGTTCTTC; CDR3aa: CASSSGGSPYNEQFF
abundance: few; j_gene: TRBJ2-7; len: 15; v_gene: TRBV7-9; d_gene: NA; CDR3nt: TGTGCCAGCAGCCCCCGGGCACAGGGAACTAGCGAGCAGTACTTC; CDR3aa: CASSPRAQGTSEQYF
abundance: few; j_gene: TRBJ2-3; len: 15; v_gene: TRBV20-1; d_gene: TRBD2; CDR3nt: TGCAGTGCACAACCGGGACTAGGGAGCACAGATACGCAGTATTTT; CDR3aa: CSAQPGLGSTDTQYF
abundance: few; j_gene: TRBJ1-4; len: 16; v_gene: TRBV3-1; d_gene: NA; CDR3nt: TGTGCCAGCAGTTGGCGGGGGAGCGGGGCTAATGAAAAACTGTTTTTT; CDR3aa: CASSWRGSGANEKLFF
abundance: NA; j_gene: TRBJ2-3; len: 17; v_gene: TRBV5-1; d_gene: TRBD2; CDR3nt: TGCGCCAGCAGCTCCACTAGGACTAGCGGGGGGGTTGATACGCAGTATTTT; CDR3aa: CASSSTRTSGGVDTQYF